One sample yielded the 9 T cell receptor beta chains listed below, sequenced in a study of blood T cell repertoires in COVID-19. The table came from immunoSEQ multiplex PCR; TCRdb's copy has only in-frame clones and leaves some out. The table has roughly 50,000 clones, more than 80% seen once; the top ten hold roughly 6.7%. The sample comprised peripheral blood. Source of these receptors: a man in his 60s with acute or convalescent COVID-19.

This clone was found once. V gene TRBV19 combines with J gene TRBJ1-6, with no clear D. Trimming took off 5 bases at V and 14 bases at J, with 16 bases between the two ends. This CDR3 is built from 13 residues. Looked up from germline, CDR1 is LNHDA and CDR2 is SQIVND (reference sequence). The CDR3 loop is CASSLMPGRSLHF. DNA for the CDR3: TGTGCCAGTAGTCTGATGCCGGGTAGGTCCCTCCACTTT.

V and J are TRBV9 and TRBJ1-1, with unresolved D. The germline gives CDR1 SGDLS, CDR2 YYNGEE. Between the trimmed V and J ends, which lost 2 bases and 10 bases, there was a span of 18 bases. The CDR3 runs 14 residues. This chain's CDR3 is CASSVDPAGLAAFF. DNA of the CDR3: TGTGCCAGCAGCGTGGACCCGGCGGGCCTGGCAGCTTTCTTT.

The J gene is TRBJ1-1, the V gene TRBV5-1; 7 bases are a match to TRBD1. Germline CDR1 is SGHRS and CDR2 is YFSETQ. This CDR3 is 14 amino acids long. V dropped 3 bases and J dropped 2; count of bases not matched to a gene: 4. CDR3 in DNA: TGCGCCAGCAGCTCGGGACAGCCAAACACTGAAGCTTTCTTT. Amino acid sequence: CASSSGQPNTEAFF.

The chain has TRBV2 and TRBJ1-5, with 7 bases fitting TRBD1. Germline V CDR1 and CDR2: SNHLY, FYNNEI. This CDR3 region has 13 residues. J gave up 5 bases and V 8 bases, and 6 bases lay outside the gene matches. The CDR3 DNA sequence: TGTGCCAGCGGGAACAGGGGTTATCAGCCCCAGCATTTT. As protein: CASGNRGYQPQHF.

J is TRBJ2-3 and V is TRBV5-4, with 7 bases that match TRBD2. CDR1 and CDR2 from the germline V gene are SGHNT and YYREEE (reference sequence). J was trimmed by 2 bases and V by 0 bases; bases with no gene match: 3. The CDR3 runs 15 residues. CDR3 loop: CASSLELATTDTQYF. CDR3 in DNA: TGTGCCAGCAGCTTGGAACTAGCGACCACAGATACGCAGTATTTT.

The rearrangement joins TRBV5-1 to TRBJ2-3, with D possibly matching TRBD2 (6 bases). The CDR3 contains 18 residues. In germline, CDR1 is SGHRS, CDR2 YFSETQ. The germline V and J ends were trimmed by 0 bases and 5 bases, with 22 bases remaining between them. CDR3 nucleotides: TGCGCCAGCAGCTTGGTCGGGTACGCTAGCGAGCCTGGAGATACGCAGTATTTT. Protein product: CASSLVGYASEPGDTQYF.

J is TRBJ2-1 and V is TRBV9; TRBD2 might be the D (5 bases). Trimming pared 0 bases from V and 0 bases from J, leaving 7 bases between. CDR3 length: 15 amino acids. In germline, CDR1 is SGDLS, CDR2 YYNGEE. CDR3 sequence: CASSVAAGSYNEQFF. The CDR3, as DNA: TGTGCCAGCAGCGTAGCGGCGGGCTCCTACAATGAGCAGTTCTTC.

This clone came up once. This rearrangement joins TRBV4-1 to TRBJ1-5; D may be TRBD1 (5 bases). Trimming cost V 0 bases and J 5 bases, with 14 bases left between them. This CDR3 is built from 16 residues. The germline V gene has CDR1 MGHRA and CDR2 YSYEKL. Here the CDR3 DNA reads TGCGCCAGCAGCCAAGATGTCGCTGGGGCCGATCAGCCCCAGCATTTT. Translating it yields CASSQDVAGADQPQHF.

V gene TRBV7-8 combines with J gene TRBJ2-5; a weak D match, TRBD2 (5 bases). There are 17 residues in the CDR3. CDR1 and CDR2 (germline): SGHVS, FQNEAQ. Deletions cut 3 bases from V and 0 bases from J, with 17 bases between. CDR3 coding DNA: TGTGCCAGCAGCTTGTACTCCCTCTCGGGGTACCAAGAGACCCAGTACTTC. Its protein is CASSLYSLSGYQETQYF.